The source of this T cell receptor (beta chain) is a study of blood T cell repertoires in COVID-19. The CDR3 totals 15 residues. Trimming took 0 bases from V and 8 from J, leaving 11 bases between them. Per the germline V gene, CDR1 is MGHRA and CDR2 is YSYEKL. Libraries were prepared by immunoSEQ multiplex PCR; TCRdb keeps only in-frame clonotypes and omits some of them. The data contain roughly 140,000 clones, roughly 80% of them singletons. The sample consisted of peripheral blood. This receptor was identified in a man in his fifties with active or convalescent COVID-19. The chain employs TRBV4-1 and TRBJ1-6; tentative D call: TRBD1 (5 bases). CDR3 region: CASSQERGRDSPLHF. As DNA, the CDR3 is TGCGCCAGCAGCCAAGAGCGGGGACGGGATTCACCCCTCCACTTT.